This T cell receptor (beta chain) derives from a study of T cell responses to AZD1222 COVID-19 vaccine. The V and J ends lost 1 base and 5 bases respectively, with 9 bases between them. Germline values: CDR1 SGHVS, CDR2 FQNEAQ. The CDR3 totals 13 residues. It was second doses at about 4 or about 12 weeks that were pooled. A word on this clone: What it binds is unknown.

Libraries were prepared by immunoSEQ multiplex PCR; TCRdb keeps only in-frame clonotypes and omits some of them. The table shows 110,000 to 150,000 clones, with 92% occurring only once. Study-wide findings and caveats: Donors, mostly white British, included more females; clonal diversity was possibly underestimated.

The sample consisted of peripheral blood, taken 28 days after the second AZD1222 dose. The receptor was isolated from an adult who received the AZD1222 COVID-19 vaccine. This sequence joins TRBV7-8 and TRBJ2-7; the D is unclear. CDR3 amino acids: CASSLVVGHEQYF. The CDR3 bases are TGTGCCAGCAGCTTAGTGGTGGGCCACGAGCAGTACTTC. The whole variable domain, filled in from reference TRBV7-8 and TRBJ2-7, reads GAGVSQSPRYKVAKRGQDVALRCDPISGHVSLFWYQQALGQGPEFLTYFQNEAQLDKSGLPSDRFFAERPEGSVSTLKIQRTQQEDSAVYLCASSLVVGHEQYFGPGTRLTVT.